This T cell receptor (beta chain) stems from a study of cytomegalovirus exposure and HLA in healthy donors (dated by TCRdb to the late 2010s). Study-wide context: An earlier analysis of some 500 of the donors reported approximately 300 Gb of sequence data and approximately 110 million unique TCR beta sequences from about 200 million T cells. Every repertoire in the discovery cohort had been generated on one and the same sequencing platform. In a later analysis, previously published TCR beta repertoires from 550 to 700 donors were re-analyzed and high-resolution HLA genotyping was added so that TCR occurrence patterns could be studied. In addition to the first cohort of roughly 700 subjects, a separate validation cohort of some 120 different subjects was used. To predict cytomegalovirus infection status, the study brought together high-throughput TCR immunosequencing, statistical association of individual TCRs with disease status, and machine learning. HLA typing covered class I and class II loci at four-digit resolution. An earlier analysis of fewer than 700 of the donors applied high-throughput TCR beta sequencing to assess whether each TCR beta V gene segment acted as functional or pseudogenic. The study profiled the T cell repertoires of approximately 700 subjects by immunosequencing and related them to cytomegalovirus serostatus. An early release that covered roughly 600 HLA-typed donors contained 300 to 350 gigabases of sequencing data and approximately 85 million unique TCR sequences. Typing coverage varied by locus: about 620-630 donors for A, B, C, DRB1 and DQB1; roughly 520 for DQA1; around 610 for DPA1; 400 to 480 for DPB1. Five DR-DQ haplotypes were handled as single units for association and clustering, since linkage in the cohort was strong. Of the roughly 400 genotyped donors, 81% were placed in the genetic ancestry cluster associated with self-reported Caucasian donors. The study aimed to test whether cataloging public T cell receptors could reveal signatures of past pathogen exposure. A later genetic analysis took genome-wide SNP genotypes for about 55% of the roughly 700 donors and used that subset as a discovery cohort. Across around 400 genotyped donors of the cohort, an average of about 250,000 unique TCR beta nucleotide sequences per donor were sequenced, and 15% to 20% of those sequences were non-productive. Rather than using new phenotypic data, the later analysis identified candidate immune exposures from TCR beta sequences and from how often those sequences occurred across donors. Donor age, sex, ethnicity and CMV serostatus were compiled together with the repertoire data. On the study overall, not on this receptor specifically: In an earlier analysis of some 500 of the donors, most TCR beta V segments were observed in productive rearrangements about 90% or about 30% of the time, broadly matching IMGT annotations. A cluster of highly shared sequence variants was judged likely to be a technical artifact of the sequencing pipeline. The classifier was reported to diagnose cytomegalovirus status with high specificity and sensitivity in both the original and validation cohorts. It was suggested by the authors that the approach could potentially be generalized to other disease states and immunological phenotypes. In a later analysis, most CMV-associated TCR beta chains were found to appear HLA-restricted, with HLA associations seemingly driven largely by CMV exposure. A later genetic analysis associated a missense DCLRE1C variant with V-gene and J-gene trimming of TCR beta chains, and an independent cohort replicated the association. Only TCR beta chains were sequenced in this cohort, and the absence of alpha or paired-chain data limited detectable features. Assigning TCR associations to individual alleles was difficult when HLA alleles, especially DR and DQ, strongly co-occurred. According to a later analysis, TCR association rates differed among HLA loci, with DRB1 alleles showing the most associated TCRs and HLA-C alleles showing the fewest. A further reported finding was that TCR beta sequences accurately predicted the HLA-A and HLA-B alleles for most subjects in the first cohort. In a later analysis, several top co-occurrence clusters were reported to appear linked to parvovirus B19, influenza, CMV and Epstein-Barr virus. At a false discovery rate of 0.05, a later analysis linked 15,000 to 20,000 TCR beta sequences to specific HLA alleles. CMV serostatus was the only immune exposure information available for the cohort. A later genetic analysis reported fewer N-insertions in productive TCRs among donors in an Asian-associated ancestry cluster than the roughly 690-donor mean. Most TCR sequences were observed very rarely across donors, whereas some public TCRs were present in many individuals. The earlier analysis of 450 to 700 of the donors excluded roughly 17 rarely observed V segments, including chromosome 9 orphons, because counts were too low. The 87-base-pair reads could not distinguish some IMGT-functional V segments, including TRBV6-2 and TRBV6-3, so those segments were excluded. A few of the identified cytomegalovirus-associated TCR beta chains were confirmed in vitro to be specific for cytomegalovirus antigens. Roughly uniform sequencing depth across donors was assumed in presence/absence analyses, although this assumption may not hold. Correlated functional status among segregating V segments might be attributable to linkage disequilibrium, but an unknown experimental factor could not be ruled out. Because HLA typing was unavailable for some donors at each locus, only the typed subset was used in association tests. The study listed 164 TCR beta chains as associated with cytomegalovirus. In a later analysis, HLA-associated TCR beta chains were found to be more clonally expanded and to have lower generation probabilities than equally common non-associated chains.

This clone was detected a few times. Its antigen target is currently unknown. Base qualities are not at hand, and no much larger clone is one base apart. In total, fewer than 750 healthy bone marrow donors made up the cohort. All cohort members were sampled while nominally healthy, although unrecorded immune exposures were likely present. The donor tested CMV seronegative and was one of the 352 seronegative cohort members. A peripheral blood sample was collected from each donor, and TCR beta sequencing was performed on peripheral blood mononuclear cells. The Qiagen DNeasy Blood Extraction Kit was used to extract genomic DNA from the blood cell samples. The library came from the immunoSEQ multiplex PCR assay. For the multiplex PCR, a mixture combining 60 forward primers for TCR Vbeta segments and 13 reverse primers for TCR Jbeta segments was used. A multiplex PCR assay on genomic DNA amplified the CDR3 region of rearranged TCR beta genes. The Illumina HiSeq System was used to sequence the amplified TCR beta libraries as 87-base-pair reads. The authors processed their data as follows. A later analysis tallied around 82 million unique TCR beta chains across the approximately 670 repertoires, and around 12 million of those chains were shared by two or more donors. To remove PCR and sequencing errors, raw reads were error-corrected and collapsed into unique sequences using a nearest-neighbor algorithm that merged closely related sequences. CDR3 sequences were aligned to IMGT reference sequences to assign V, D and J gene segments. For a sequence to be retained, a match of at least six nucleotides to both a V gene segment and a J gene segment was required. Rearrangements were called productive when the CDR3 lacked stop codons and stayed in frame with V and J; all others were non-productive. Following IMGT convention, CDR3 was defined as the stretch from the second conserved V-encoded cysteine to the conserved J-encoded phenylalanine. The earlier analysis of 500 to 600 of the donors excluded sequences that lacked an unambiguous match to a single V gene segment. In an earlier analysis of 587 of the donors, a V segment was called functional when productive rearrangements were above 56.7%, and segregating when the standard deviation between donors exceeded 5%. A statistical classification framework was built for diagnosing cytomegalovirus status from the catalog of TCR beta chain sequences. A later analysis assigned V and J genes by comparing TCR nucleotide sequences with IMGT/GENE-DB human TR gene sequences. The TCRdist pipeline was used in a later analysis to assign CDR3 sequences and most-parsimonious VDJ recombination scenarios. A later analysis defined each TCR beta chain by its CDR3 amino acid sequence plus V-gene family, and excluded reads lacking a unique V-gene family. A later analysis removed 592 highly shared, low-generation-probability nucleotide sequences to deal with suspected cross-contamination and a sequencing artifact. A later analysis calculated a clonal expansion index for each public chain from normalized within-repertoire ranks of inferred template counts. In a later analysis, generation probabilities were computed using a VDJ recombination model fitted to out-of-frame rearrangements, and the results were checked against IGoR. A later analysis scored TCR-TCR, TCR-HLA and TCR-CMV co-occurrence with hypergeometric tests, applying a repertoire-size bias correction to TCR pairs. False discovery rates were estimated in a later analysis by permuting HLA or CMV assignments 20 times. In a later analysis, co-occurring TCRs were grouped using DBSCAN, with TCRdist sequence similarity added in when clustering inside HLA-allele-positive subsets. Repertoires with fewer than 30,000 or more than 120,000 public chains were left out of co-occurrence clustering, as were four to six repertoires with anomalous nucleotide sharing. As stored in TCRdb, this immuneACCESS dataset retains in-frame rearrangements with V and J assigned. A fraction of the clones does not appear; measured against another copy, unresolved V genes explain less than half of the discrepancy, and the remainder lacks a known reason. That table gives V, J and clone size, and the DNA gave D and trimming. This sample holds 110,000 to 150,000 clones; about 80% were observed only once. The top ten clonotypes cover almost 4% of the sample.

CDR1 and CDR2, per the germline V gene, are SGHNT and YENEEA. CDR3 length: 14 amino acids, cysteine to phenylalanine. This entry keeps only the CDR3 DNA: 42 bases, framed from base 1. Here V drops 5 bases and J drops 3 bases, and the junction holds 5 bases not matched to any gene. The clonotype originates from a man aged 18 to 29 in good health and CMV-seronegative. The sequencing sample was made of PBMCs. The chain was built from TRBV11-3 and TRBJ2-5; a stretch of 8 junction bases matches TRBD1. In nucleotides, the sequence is TGTGCCAGCAGCATCAGGGGGCTCGAAGAGACCCAGTACTTC. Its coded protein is CASSIRGLEETQYF.